The 27 T cell receptor beta chains in this list originate from one sample, sequenced in a study of human T cells and chemical hapten exposure. The time point here: patch test 3, about 24 weeks after DPC sensitization. The treatment: therapeutic diphenylcyclopropenone sensitization with weekly scalp DPC. TCRdb used MiXCR to reprocess the RACE reads, holding one entry per CDR3 protein. The sample carries 190,000 or so distinct CDR3 sequences, roughly a quarter recorded once. The source material was whole blood, sampled in connection with sensitization to the hapten diphenylcyclopropenone (DPC). The receptors derive from a woman aged 40-49 years with alopecia areata. Some clones in this sample may be carry-over from other donors' samples.

This clonotype was detected only a few times. This sequence joins TRBV28 and TRBJ2-1; TRBD2 matches 10 bases. Germline CDR1 is MDHEN and CDR2 is SYDVKM. There are 16 residues in the CDR3. V trimming: 6 bases; J trimming: 8 bases; junction bases outside the gene matches: 13. Written as DNA, the CDR3 is TGTGCCAGCAGCTCGTGGGGGAGCGGGGGGGGTGATGAGCAGTTCTTC. It codes for CASSSWGSGGGDEQFF.

The V and J genes are TRBV9 and TRBJ2-1, with a tentative D call TRBD2 (5 bases). Looked up from germline, CDR1 is SGDLS and CDR2 is YYNGEE. Deletions cut 0 bases from V and 0 bases from J, with 13 bases between. The CDR3 is 17 amino acids. The CDR3 sequence: CASSVATSGSSYNEQFF. The CDR3, as DNA: TGTGCCAGCAGCGTAGCTACGAGCGGTAGCTCCTACAATGAGCAGTTCTTC.

This clonotype has just a few counts. At one boundary the junction diverges from the germline segment, which might be a read error. V is TRBV7-7 and J is TRBJ2-2; D is undetermined. There are 16 residues in the CDR3. Germline lookup yields CDR1 SSHAT and CDR2 FNYEAQ (reference sequence). The CDR3 DNA sequence: TGTGCTAGCAGCTTAGGTTCCGGAGCGAACACCGGGGAGCTGTTTTTT. Protein sequence: CASSLGSGANTGELFF.

The gene calls are TRBV20-1 and TRBJ2-1; D possibly corresponds to TRBD1 (6 bases). This CDR3 is 14 amino acids long. V was shortened by 3 bases and J by 2 bases, with 11 bases between the two germline ends. Germline V gene lookup returns CDR1 DFQATT and CDR2 SNEGSKA (reference sequence). The chain's CDR3 is CSARVGAAYNEQFF. The CDR3 DNA reads TGCAGTGCTAGGGTGGGGGCGGCCTACAATGAGCAGTTCTTC.

This clonotype turned up a few times. V usage is TRBV20-1 and J usage is TRBJ1-6, with TRBD1 as a possible D gene (5 bases). Trimming cost V 0 bases and J 5 bases, with 14 bases left between them. In germline, CDR1 is DFQATT, CDR2 SNEGSKA (reference sequence). The CDR3 is 16 amino acids. The CDR3 is CSARDLRGPNNSPLHF. The CDR3 DNA is TGCAGTGCTAGAGATCTACGGGGACCCAATAATTCACCCCTCCACTTT.

This chain connects TRBV4-3 to TRBJ1-4, with D unclear. V was trimmed by 1 base and J by 10 bases, leaving 10 bases between them. The CDR3 sequence is 13 residues long. The V gene's germline CDR1 is LGHNA and CDR2 YSLEER. CDR3 residues: CASSQARPGKLFF. Here the CDR3 DNA reads TGCGCCAGCAGCCAAGCAAGGCCTGGAAAACTGTTTTTT.

The genes are TRBV4-3 and TRBJ2-1; 11 nucleotides agree with TRBD2. CDR1 LGHNA and CDR2 YSLEER come from the germline V gene. V shed 0 bases and J 10 bases; nucleotides not matched to a gene: 8. The CDR3 has 16 amino acids. Here the CDR3 reads CASSQDVAGGSWEQFF. For the CDR3, the DNA is TGCGCCAGCAGCCAAGATGTAGCGGGAGGGTCTTGGGAGCAGTTCTTC.

This chain connects TRBV7-9 to TRBJ1-2, with 8 bases identical to TRBD1. The length of the CDR3 is 13 residues. Germline trimming cut 4 bases from V and 13 bases from J; bases unmatched to any gene: 11. Germline assignment: CDR1 SEHNR and CDR2 FQNEAQ (reference sequence). Here the CDR3 DNA reads TGTGCCAGCAGCTCCGCCGACAGGGGAGGATGCACCTTC. Its translation: CASSSADRGGCTF.

This clonotype showed up just a few times. The chain recombines TRBV9 with TRBJ1-6; TRBD1 agrees at 7 bases. The CDR3 extends over 15 amino acids. Trimming took 4 bases from V and 4 from J; bases not matched to a gene: 5. The V gene's germline CDR1 is SGDLS and CDR2 YYNGEE. The CDR3 DNA reads TGTGCCAGCAGCTTGGACAGGATGTATAATTCACCCCTCCACTTT. Protein: CASSLDRMYNSPLHF.

This clonotype was counted between two and nine times. This rearrangement joins TRBV5-4 to TRBJ1-4, with 7 bases fitting TRBD1. V shed 3 bases and J 2 bases; nucleotides not matched to a gene: 4. The CDR3 length is 15 residues. The germline V gene has CDR1 SGHNT and CDR2 YYREEE (reference sequence). CDR3 DNA: TGTGCCAGCAGCTCCTCACAGGGGACTAATGAAAAACTGTTTTTT. It codes for CASSSSQGTNEKLFF.

Only a few counts were recorded for this clonotype. The junction departs from the called germline gene at one end, perhaps through a read error. This sequence joins TRBV6-2 or TRBV6-3 and TRBJ2-3; TRBD2 matches at 7 bases. This CDR3 is 15 amino acids long. The germline V gene has CDR1 MNHEY and CDR2 SVGEGT. The CDR3 DNA is TGTGCCGGCAGTTACGGTCTAGCGGACACAGATACGCAGTATTTT. Its protein product is CAGSYGLADTDTQYF.

The chain combines TRBV6-5 with TRBJ2-1; 8 bases map to TRBD1. The V gene's germline CDR1 is MNHEY and CDR2 SVGAGI. The CDR3 length is 15 residues. With V trimmed by 6 bases and J by 6 bases, 10 bases remained unmatched. CDR3 bases: TGTGCCAGCAGCTTTTCCGGGACAGGTTCCAATGAGCAGTTCTTC. Protein sequence: CASSFSGTGSNEQFF.

The gene calls are TRBV4-3 and TRBJ2-5; no clear D. Trimming pared 0 bases from V and 1 base from J, leaving 12 bases between. This CDR3 spans 16 amino acids. Germline lookup yields CDR1 LGHNA and CDR2 YSLEER. The chain's CDR3 is CASSQDLSRPQETQYF. As DNA, the CDR3 is TGCGCCAGCAGCCAAGACCTAAGCCGGCCCCAAGAGACCCAGTACTTC.

This clonotype was seen a handful of times. The CDR3 loop is CATRIEIFENTGELFF. The DNA for the CDR3 is TGTGCCACCAGGATCGAGATATTTGAGAACACCGGGGAGCTGTTTTTT. This sequence joins TRBV24-1 and TRBJ2-2; no firm D call. The CDR3 has 16 residues. Germline V lookup: CDR1 KGHDR, CDR2 SFDVKD. The V gene lost 7 bases and the J gene lost 1 base, with 15 bases spanning the gap.

In its sample, this clonotype was seen a few times. The V gene is TRBV10-3, the J gene TRBJ1-3, with D perhaps TRBD1 (6 bases). The V end lost 0 bases, the J end lost 7 bases, and 16 bases lay between the germline ends. Germline V gene lookup returns CDR1 ENHRY and CDR2 SYGVKD. This CDR3 region has 16 residues. The CDR3 loop reads CAISESIARGGNTIYF. The CDR3 DNA is TGTGCCATCAGTGAGTCGATAGCCAGGGGAGGCAACACCATATATTTT.

The genes are TRBV5-1 and TRBJ1-1; D may be TRBD1 (5 bases). Germline V gene data show CDR1 as SGHRS and CDR2 as YFSETQ. V was trimmed by 5 bases and J by 1 base, leaving 9 bases between them. The CDR3 extends over 13 amino acids. CDR3 in amino acids: CASRYDRNTEAFF. In nucleotides, the CDR3 is TGCGCCAGCAGATACGACAGGAACACTGAAGCTTTCTTT.

V and J are TRBV7-8 and TRBJ2-3; D remains ambiguous. V was clipped by 7 bases and J by 2 bases, with 7 bases between them. The CDR3 sequence is 12 residues long. Germline V gene lookup returns CDR1 SGHVS and CDR2 FQNEAQ. This CDR3 reads CASTPSTDTQYF. CDR3 bases: TGTGCCAGCACCCCATCCACAGATACGCAGTATTTT.

V and J are TRBV12-3 or TRBV12-4 and TRBJ2-5, with 9 bases matching TRBD1. J was trimmed by 2 bases and V by 2 bases; bases with no gene match: 6. The CDR3 has 16 amino acids. DNA of the CDR3: TGTGCCAGCAGTTTATATCGGACAGGGGCACAAGAGACCCAGTACTTC. This codes for CASSLYRTGAQETQYF.

This clonotype was observed a handful of times. The chain uses TRBV6-2 or TRBV6-3 and TRBJ2-1, with D perhaps matching TRBD1 (5 bases). Germline V gene data show CDR1 as MNHEY and CDR2 as SVGEGT. The CDR3 sequence is 15 residues long. V lost 2 bases and J lost 2, with 10 bases in between. This chain's CDR3 is CASSYQGWPYNEQFF. CDR3 bases: TGTGCCAGCAGTTACCAGGGTTGGCCCTACAATGAGCAGTTCTTC.

J is TRBJ2-7 and V is TRBV6-2 or TRBV6-3, with a weak D call TRBD1 (6 bases). Trimming removed 6 bases from V and 7 bases from J, with 13 bases in between. CDR1 MNHEY and CDR2 SVGEGT come from the germline V gene. CDR3 length: 12 residues. CDR3: CASSLSRGEQYF. The DNA for the CDR3 is TGTGCCAGCAGCTTATCCAGGGGAGAGCAGTACTTC.

V is TRBV9 and J is TRBJ2-2; TRBD2 is a possible D gene (5 bases). V dropped 3 bases and J dropped 3 bases, with 12 bases sitting between them. The CDR3 spans 15 residues. Germline loops: CDR1 SGDLS, CDR2 YYNGEE. CDR3 nucleotide sequence: TGTGCCAGCAGCGCCGGGAACTCGGACACCGGGGAGCTGTTTTTT. Its translation is CASSAGNSDTGELFF.

This clonotype appeared a few times. The chain links TRBV3-1 to TRBJ2-1, with D uncertain. The CDR3 totals 15 residues. Deletions cut 4 bases from V and 6 bases from J, with 16 bases between. Germline V gene data show CDR1 as LGHDT and CDR2 as YNNKEL (reference sequence). This CDR3 is CASSLSGSYGNEQFF. In DNA, the CDR3 is TGTGCCAGCAGCCTGAGTGGCTCGTACGGCAATGAGCAGTTCTTC.

This clonotype was found a few times. The chain joins TRBV4-2 to TRBJ2-2; 7 bases are a match to TRBD2. CDR1 and CDR2 from the germline V gene are LGHNA and YNFKEQ. V lost 1 base and J lost 6; bases outside the gene matches: 8. The CDR3 covers 16 residues. CDR3 DNA sequence: TGTGCCAGCAGCCAAGCGGGCGGGAGCTTCCCCGGGGAGCTGTTTTTT. Its translation is CASSQAGGSFPGELFF.

The chain uses TRBV20-1 and TRBJ2-1, with 8 bases matching TRBD2. Germline assignment: CDR1 DFQATT and CDR2 SNEGSKA (reference sequence). The V segment lost 4 bases and the J segment 5 bases; nucleotides outside the gene matches: 7. This CDR3 spans 14 amino acids. CDR3 residues: CSATRLASHNEQFF. The CDR3 region has the DNA TGCAGTGCTACCCGACTAGCGTCCCACAATGAGCAGTTCTTC.

This clonotype was picked up many times. The rearrangement uses TRBV7-3 and TRBJ2-3; 14 bases are a match to TRBD2. Germline loops: CDR1 SGHTA, CDR2 FQGTGA. This CDR3 is 16 amino acids long. V trimming: 5 bases; J trimming: 5 bases; junction bases outside the gene matches: 6. The CDR3 DNA reads as TGTGCCAGCAGCCCCCGACTAGCGGGAGGGGAAGATACGCAGTATTTT. Its translation is CASSPRLAGGEDTQYF. The whole variable domain, remainder taken from reference TRBV7-3 and TRBJ2-3, is GAGVSQTPSNKVTEKGKYVELRCDPISGHTALYWYRQSLGQGPEFLIYFQGTGAADDSGLPNDRFFAVRPEGSVSTLKIQRTERGDSAVYLCASSPRLAGGEDTQYFGPGTRLTVL.

The genes are TRBV7-9 and TRBJ2-5; D remains unclear. The length of the CDR3 is 16 residues. With 5 bases removed from V and 9 bases from J, the gap between germline ends came to 25 bases. Per the germline V gene, CDR1 is SEHNR and CDR2 is FQNEAQ (reference sequence). This CDR3 is CASSPSPTGGIRSQYF. In DNA, the CDR3 is TGTGCCAGCAGCCCATCTCCGACCGGTGGTATTAGGTCCCAGTACTTC.

This clonotype was recorded a few times. This chain links TRBV2 with TRBJ2-1, with TRBD1 identical over 8 bases. This CDR3 has 11 amino acids. V gave up 8 bases and J gave up 15 bases; unmatched junction bases: 9. Germline V gene data show CDR1 as SNHLY and CDR2 as FYNNEI. CDR3 DNA sequence: TGTGCCAGCGTAAAAGGACAGGGTCTGTTCTTC. Amino acid sequence: CASVKGQGLFF.